This is a list of T cell receptor beta chains from one sample in a study of cytomegalovirus exposure and HLA in healthy donors. Assay: immunoSEQ multiplex PCR; the TCRdb copy retains only in-frame clones and omits some. The sample records roughly 180,000 clones, 65% to 85% being singletons. Sequencing was done on a sample of PBMCs. The source is a girl under 18 in good health and CMV-seropositive. Each CDR3 is given with its conserved first and last residue. Each record gives: D gene, V gene, clone size, J gene, CDR3 DNA, CDR3 protein. A D gene is named only where the DNA matches it firmly. Clone size, where shown, is once, few, many, or a class for clones that have expanded.

d_gene: .; v_gene: TRBV2; abundance: .; j_gene: TRBJ2-1; CDR3nt: TGTGCCAGCAGCCTAGGGGCCTACAATGAGCAGTTCTTC; CDR3aa: CASSLGAYNEQFF
d_gene: .; v_gene: TRBV20-1; abundance: .; j_gene: TRBJ2-7; CDR3nt: TGCAGTGCTAAACACTACGAGCAGTACTTC; CDR3aa: CSAKHYEQYF
d_gene: TRBD1; v_gene: TRBV11-1; abundance: .; j_gene: TRBJ1-1; CDR3nt: TGTGCCAGCAGCCCTACCCTGGACAGGGTTGAAGCTTTCTTT; CDR3aa: CASSPTLDRVEAFF
d_gene: TRBD2; v_gene: TRBV29-1; abundance: .; j_gene: TRBJ2-1; CDR3nt: TGCAGCGTGGAGGGGGGGACTAGCGGAACCTACAATGAGCAGTTCTTC; CDR3aa: CSVEGGTSGTYNEQFF
d_gene: .; v_gene: TRBV27; abundance: .; j_gene: TRBJ1-4; CDR3nt: TGTGCCAGCAGTTTAGGAGTAGGTGAAAAACTGTTTTTT; CDR3aa: CASSLGVGEKLFF
d_gene: .; v_gene: TRBV6-5; abundance: once; j_gene: TRBJ2-5; CDR3nt: TGTGCCAGCAGTTACTCGACGGGCACCTCAGGGGAGCAGTACTTC; CDR3aa: CASSYSTGTSGEQYF
d_gene: TRBD1; v_gene: TRBV2; abundance: few; j_gene: TRBJ2-1; CDR3nt: TGTGCCAGCAGGGCCGGGACAGGGATAAATGAGCAGTTCTTC; CDR3aa: CASRAGTGINEQFF
d_gene: TRBD2; v_gene: TRBV13; abundance: .; j_gene: TRBJ2-7; CDR3nt: TGTGCCAGCAGCTTATCCCCGGGACTAGCGGGCAGAGACGAGCAGTACTTC; CDR3aa: CASSLSPGLAGRDEQYF
d_gene: TRBD1; v_gene: TRBV6-5; abundance: .; j_gene: TRBJ1-2; CDR3nt: TGTGCCAGCACCCCCGGGACAGGGTATGGCTACACCTTC; CDR3aa: CASTPGTGYGYTF
d_gene: TRBD1; v_gene: TRBV30; abundance: few; j_gene: TRBJ2-7; CDR3nt: TGTGCCTGGAGTGTACGAGACAGGGCACGACTGTACGAGCAGTACTTC; CDR3aa: CAWSVRDRARLYEQYF
d_gene: TRBD1; v_gene: TRBV7-7; abundance: .; j_gene: TRBJ2-1; CDR3nt: TGTGCCAGCAGCCCACAGGGGAGTAGCTACAATGAGCAGTTCTTC; CDR3aa: CASSPQGSSYNEQFF
d_gene: .; v_gene: TRBV2; abundance: .; j_gene: TRBJ1-3; CDR3nt: TGTGCCAGCAGCTACAGCTCTGGAAACACCATATATTTT; CDR3aa: CASSYSSGNTIYF
d_gene: .; v_gene: TRBV20-1; abundance: .; j_gene: TRBJ1-1; CDR3nt: TGCAGTGCCCGGGGAGCTTTCTTT; CDR3aa: CSARGAFF
d_gene: .; v_gene: TRBV6-1; abundance: .; j_gene: TRBJ2-7; CDR3nt: TGTGCCAGCAGTGAAGCCCCGTGGGGGAGGGGGGCCCTTGCCGACGAGCAGTACTTC; CDR3aa: CASSEAPWGRGALADEQYF
d_gene: .; v_gene: TRBV7-2; abundance: once; j_gene: TRBJ1-5; CDR3nt: TGTGCCAGCAGCCCCCTGGGGGGAAGCAATCAGCCCCAGCATTTT; CDR3aa: CASSPLGGSNQPQHF
d_gene: TRBD2; v_gene: TRBV6-5; abundance: few; j_gene: TRBJ2-3; CDR3nt: TGTGCCAGCAGTTACTCGGGACTAGCAGACACAGATACGCAGTATTTT; CDR3aa: CASSYSGLADTDTQYF
d_gene: .; v_gene: TRBV14; abundance: .; j_gene: TRBJ2-1; CDR3nt: TGTGCCAGCAGCCAGCAGGGCTCCTACAATGAGCAGTTCTTC; CDR3aa: CASSQQGSYNEQFF
d_gene: .; v_gene: TRBV7-2; abundance: .; j_gene: TRBJ1-1; CDR3nt: TGTGCCAGCAGCTTAGTGACCGGGATGCACACTGAAGCTTTCTTT; CDR3aa: CASSLVTGMHTEAFF
d_gene: TRBD1; v_gene: TRBV2; abundance: .; j_gene: TRBJ2-2; CDR3nt: TGTGCCAGCAGTGACTACAGGGGGAGAGGGGGGGAGCTGTTTTTT; CDR3aa: CASSDYRGRGGELFF
d_gene: TRBD2; v_gene: TRBV5-4; abundance: few; j_gene: TRBJ2-7; CDR3nt: TGTGCCAGCAGCTTGGCGGGAGGGCTTAACGAGCAGTACTTC; CDR3aa: CASSLAGGLNEQYF
d_gene: .; v_gene: TRBV7-2; abundance: .; j_gene: TRBJ2-1; CDR3nt: TGTGCCAGCAGCACCTACCTAGAGTACAATGAGCAGTTCTTC; CDR3aa: CASSTYLEYNEQFF
d_gene: TRBD1; v_gene: TRBV6-5; abundance: .; j_gene: TRBJ1-5; CDR3nt: TGTGCCAGCAGTTACGAACAGGGGTATCAGCCCCAGCATTTT; CDR3aa: CASSYEQGYQPQHF
d_gene: TRBD1; v_gene: TRBV5-1; abundance: .; j_gene: TRBJ1-1; CDR3nt: TGCGCCAGCAGCGCACAGGGGCTCACTGAAGCTTTCTTT; CDR3aa: CASSAQGLTEAFF
d_gene: .; v_gene: TRBV6-5; abundance: .; j_gene: TRBJ1-3; CDR3nt: TGTGCCAGCAGTTACTCTTACTCTGGAAACACCATATATTTT; CDR3aa: CASSYSYSGNTIYF
d_gene: TRBD2; v_gene: TRBV5-8; abundance: .; j_gene: TRBJ2-1; CDR3nt: TGTGCCAGCAGCTTGGGGGCTAGCGGGAGGGACTATGAGCAGTTCTTC; CDR3aa: CASSLGASGRDYEQFF
d_gene: TRBD2; v_gene: TRBV5-1; abundance: .; j_gene: TRBJ2-3; CDR3nt: TGCGCCAGCAGTCTGGGGGCTAGCGGGGTCACAGATACGCAGTATTTT; CDR3aa: CASSLGASGVTDTQYF
d_gene: TRBD2; v_gene: TRBV5-1; abundance: .; j_gene: TRBJ2-2; CDR3nt: TGCGCCAGCCGATCAACGTCTAGCGGGAGGGCGAACACCGGGGAGCTGTTTTTT; CDR3aa: CASRSTSSGRANTGELFF
d_gene: TRBD2; v_gene: TRBV5-4; abundance: .; j_gene: TRBJ2-7; CDR3nt: TGTGCCAGCAGCCGGACTAGCGGGAGGAGGGCCTACGAGCAGTACTTC; CDR3aa: CASSRTSGRRAYEQYF
d_gene: TRBD1; v_gene: TRBV10-1; abundance: .; j_gene: TRBJ1-1; CDR3nt: TGCGCCAGCGAGGGACAGCTGGGAACTGAAGCTTTCTTT; CDR3aa: CASEGQLGTEAFF
d_gene: TRBD2; v_gene: TRBV4-3; abundance: .; j_gene: TRBJ2-3; CDR3nt: TGCGCCAGCAGCCAAGACGTAGCGGGAGGGCGGGGCACAGATACGCAGTATTTT; CDR3aa: CASSQDVAGGRGTDTQYF
d_gene: TRBD1; v_gene: TRBV18; abundance: .; j_gene: TRBJ2-7; CDR3nt: TGTGCCAGCTCACCTCGGACAGGGGAAGGCTCCTACGAGCAGTACTTC; CDR3aa: CASSPRTGEGSYEQYF
d_gene: TRBD1; v_gene: TRBV30; abundance: .; j_gene: TRBJ1-1; CDR3nt: TGTGCCTGGGATAGACAGGGAAAAGCTTTCTTT; CDR3aa: CAWDRQGKAFF
d_gene: .; v_gene: TRBV6-5; abundance: .; j_gene: TRBJ2-3; CDR3nt: TGTGCCAGCAGTTACGAGCTAGACTCAGATACGCAGTATTTT; CDR3aa: CASSYELDSDTQYF
d_gene: .; v_gene: TRBV18; abundance: .; j_gene: TRBJ1-1; CDR3nt: TGTGCCAGCTCACCGCCCTCCTATACAGGGGAAGCTTTCTTT; CDR3aa: CASSPPSYTGEAFF
d_gene: TRBD2; v_gene: TRBV10-1; abundance: .; j_gene: TRBJ2-1; CDR3nt: TGCGCCAGCAGTGAGGGTTGGCTAGCGGGGAACAATGAGCAGTTCTTC; CDR3aa: CASSEGWLAGNNEQFF
d_gene: .; v_gene: TRBV2; abundance: .; j_gene: TRBJ1-2; CDR3nt: TGTGCCAGCACCAAAAAAGACCTAGGACACGGCTACACCTTC; CDR3aa: CASTKKDLGHGYTF
d_gene: TRBD1; v_gene: TRBV5-1; abundance: .; j_gene: TRBJ2-7; CDR3nt: TGCGCCAGCAGCTTGGTGGACAGGGCCTACGAGCAGTACTTC; CDR3aa: CASSLVDRAYEQYF
d_gene: TRBD2; v_gene: TRBV4-1; abundance: .; j_gene: TRBJ2-3; CDR3nt: TGCGCCAGCAGCCAAGTTGAGCGGGGGTCCACAGATACGCAGTATTTT; CDR3aa: CASSQVERGSTDTQYF
d_gene: TRBD2; v_gene: TRBV28; abundance: .; j_gene: TRBJ2-1; CDR3nt: TGTGCCAGCCTCCGGGGGGAGGATGAGCAGTTCTTC; CDR3aa: CASLRGEDEQFF
d_gene: .; v_gene: TRBV7-9; abundance: .; j_gene: TRBJ1-1; CDR3nt: TGTGCCAGCAGCTCCCGACTGGAAGAAGCTTTCTTT; CDR3aa: CASSSRLEEAFF
d_gene: .; v_gene: TRBV19; abundance: .; j_gene: TRBJ1-5; CDR3nt: TGTGCCAGTAGGGGGGCCCCTCTTAGGAGCAATCAGCCCCAGCATTTT; CDR3aa: CASRGAPLRSNQPQHF
d_gene: .; v_gene: TRBV5-6; abundance: once; j_gene: TRBJ2-1; CDR3nt: TGTGCCAGCAGCCTTAGCGGAAAGCCCTACAATGAGCAGTTCTTC; CDR3aa: CASSLSGKPYNEQFF
d_gene: .; v_gene: TRBV12-5; abundance: .; j_gene: TRBJ1-4; CDR3nt: TGTGCTAGTGGTGGCGGTGAGACCCGGGATGAAAAACTGTTTTTT; CDR3aa: CASGGGETRDEKLFF